This T cell receptor (beta chain) is drawn from a study of shared clonotypes between healthy human individuals. Germline CDR1 KGHSH, CDR2 LQKENI. With 5 bases removed from V and 5 bases from J, the gap between germline ends came to 12 bases. This CDR3 is built from 13 residues. Donors included only healthy HIV-negative adults lacking recent acute infections or vaccinations. The study used 100 million or so PBMCs per unsorted sample for genomic DNA. Libraries were prepared by immunoSEQ multiplex PCR; TCRdb keeps only in-frame clonotypes and omits some of them. The table has 400,000 to 500,000 clones, around three quarters seen once.

Sequencing was carried out using PBMCs. The chain joins TRBV18 to TRBJ1-1; D perhaps matches TRBD1 (6 bases). The origin of this receptor is a woman in her thirties or forties in good health. Some clones in this sample may be carry-over from other donors' samples. Here the CDR3 reads CASSSTRGTEAFF. The CDR3 nucleotides are TGTGCCAGCTCATCGACGAGGGGGACTGAAGCTTTCTTT.